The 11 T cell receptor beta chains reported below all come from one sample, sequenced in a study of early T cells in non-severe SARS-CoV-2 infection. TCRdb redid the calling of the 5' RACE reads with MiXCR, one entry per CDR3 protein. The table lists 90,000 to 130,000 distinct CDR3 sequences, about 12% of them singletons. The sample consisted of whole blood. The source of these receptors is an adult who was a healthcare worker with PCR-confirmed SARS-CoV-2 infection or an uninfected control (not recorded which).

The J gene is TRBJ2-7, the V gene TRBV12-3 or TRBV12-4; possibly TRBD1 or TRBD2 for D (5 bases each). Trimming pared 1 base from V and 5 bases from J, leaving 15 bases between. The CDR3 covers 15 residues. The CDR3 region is CASSLGGTAQDEQYF. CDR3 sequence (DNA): TGTGCCAGCAGTTTAGGAGGGACGGCACAGGACGAGCAGTACTTC.

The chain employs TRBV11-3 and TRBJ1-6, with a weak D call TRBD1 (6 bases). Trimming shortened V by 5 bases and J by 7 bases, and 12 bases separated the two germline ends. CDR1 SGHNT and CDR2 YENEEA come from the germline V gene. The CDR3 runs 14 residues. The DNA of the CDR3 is TGTGCCAGCAGCGTAGGACAGACAAATTCACCCCTCCACTTT. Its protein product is CASSVGQTNSPLHF. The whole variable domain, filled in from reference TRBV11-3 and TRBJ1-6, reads EAGVVQSPRYKIIEKKQPVAFWCNPISGHNTLYWYLQNLGQGPELLIRYENEEAVDDSQLPKDRFSAERLKGVDSTLKIQPAELGDSAVYLCASSVGQTNSPLHFGNGTRLTVT.

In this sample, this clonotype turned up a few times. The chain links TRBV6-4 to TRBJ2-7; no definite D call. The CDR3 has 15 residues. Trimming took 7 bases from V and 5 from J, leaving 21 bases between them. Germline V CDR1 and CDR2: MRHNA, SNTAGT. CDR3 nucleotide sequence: TGTGCCAGCATCCCCACATCGCTCCACTACGACGAGCAGTACTTC. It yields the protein CASIPTSLHYDEQYF.

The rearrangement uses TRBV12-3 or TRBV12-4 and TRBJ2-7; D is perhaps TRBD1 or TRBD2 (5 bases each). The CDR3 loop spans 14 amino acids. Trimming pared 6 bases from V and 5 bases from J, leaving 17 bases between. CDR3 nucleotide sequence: TGTGCCAGCAGCCCCCTGGGGGTCGCCAACGAGCAGTACTTC. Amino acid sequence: CASSPLGVANEQYF.

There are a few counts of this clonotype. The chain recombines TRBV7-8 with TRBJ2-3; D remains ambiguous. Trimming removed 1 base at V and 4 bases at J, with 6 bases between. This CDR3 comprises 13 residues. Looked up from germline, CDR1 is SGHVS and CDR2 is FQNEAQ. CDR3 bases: TGTGCCAGCAGCTTAGATGGGGCAGATACGCAGTATTTT. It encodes CASSLDGADTQYF. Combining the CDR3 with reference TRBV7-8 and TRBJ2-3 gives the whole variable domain GAGVSQSPRYKVAKRGQDVALRCDPISGHVSLFWYQQALGQGPEFLTYFQNEAQLDKSGLPSDRFFAERPEGSVSTLKIQRTQQEDSAVYLCASSLDGADTQYFGPGTRLTVL.

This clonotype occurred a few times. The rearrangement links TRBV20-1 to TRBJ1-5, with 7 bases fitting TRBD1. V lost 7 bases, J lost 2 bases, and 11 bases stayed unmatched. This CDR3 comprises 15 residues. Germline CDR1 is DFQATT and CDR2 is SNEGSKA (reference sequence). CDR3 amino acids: CSGARDSLGNQPQHF. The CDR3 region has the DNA TGCAGTGGTGCCCGGGACAGCTTGGGCAATCAGCCCCAGCATTTT.

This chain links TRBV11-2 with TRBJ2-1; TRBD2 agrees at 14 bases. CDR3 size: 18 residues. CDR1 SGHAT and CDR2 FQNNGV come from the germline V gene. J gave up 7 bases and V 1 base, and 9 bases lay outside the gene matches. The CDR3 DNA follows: TGTGCCAGCAGCTTAGTCGCAGGGACTAGCGGGAGAGGAAATGAGCAGTTCTTC. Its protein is CASSLVAGTSGRGNEQFF.

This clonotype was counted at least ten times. As DNA, the CDR3 is TGTGCCAGCAGCCCCTTTAGGCCCGGACAGGTCGGTTCCACCGGGGAGCTGTTTTTT. Its protein product is CASSPFRPGQVGSTGELFF. The chain employs TRBV7-6 and TRBJ2-2, with TRBD1 matching over 7 bases. Germline assignment: CDR1 SGHVS and CDR2 FNYEAQ. V lost 5 bases, J lost 4 bases, and 19 bases stayed unmatched. The CDR3 covers 19 residues.

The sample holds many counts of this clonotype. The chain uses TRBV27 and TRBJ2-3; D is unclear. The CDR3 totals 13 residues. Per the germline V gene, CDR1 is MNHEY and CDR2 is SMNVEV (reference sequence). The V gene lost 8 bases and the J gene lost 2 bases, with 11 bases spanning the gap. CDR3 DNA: TGTGCCAGCCACCGTCGCGACACAGATACGCAGTATTTT. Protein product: CASHRRDTDTQYF.

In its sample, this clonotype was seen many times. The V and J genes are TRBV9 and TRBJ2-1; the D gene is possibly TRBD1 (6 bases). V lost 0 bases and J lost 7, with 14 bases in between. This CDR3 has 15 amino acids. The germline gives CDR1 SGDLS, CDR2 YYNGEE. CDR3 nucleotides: TGTGCCAGCAGCGTAGCATGGTCAGGGGAAAATGAGCAGTTCTTC. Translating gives CASSVAWSGENEQFF.

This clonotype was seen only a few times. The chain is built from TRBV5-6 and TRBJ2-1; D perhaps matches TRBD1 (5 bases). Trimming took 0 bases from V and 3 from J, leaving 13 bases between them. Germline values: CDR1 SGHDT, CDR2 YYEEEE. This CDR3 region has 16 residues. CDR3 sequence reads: CASSLVWGAVYNEQFF. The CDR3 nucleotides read TGTGCCAGCAGCTTGGTGTGGGGCGCAGTCTACAATGAGCAGTTCTTC.